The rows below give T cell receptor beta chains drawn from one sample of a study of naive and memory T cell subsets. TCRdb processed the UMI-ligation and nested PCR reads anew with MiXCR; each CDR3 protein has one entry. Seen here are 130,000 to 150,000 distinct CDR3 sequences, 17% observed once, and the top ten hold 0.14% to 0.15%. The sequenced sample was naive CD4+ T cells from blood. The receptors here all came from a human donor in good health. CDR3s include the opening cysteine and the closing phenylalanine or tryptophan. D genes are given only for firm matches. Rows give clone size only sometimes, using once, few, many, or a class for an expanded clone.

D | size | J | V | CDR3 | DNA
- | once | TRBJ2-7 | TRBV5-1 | CASSPVTGPYEQYF | TGCGCCAGCAGCCCCGTGACAGGACCCTACGAGCAGTACTTC
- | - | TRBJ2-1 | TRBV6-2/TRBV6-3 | CASTRDRSVGNEQFF | TGTGCCAGCACCAGGGACCGGAGTGTTGGAAATGAGCAGTTCTTC
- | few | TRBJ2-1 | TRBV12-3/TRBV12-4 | CASRASVQFYNEQFF | TGTGCCAGCAGAGCTAGCGTACAGTTCTACAATGAGCAGTTCTTC
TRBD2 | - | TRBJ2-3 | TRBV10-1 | CASSAYSGRADTQYF | TGCGCCAGCAGTGCTTATAGCGGGAGGGCAGATACGCAGTATTTT
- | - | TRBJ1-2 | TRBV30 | CAWSVGVQGGYTF | TGTGCCTGGAGTGTAGGGGTTCAGGGGGGCTACACCTTC
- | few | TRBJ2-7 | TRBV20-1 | CSARGEGRSHSYEQYF | TGCAGTGCTAGGGGTGAGGGGCGGTCCCACTCCTACGAGCAGTACTTC
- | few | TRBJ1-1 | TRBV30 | CAWSRQGMNTEAFF | TGTGCCTGGAGTAGGCAGGGTATGAACACTGAAGCTTTCTTT
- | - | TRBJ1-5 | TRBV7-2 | CASSLVGYQPQHF | TGTGCCAGCAGCTTAGTAGGTTATCAGCCCCAGCATTTT
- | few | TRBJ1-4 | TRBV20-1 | CSAQGWDGEKLFF | TGCAGTGCTCAAGGGTGGGACGGGGAAAAACTGTTTTTT
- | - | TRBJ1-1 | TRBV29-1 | CSVEWGMNTEAFF | TGCAGCGTTGAGTGGGGGATGAACACTGAAGCTTTCTTT
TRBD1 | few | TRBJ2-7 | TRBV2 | CASSVGQGAGYEQYF | TGTGCCAGCAGTGTAGGACAGGGGGCAGGGTACGAGCAGTACTTC